This T cell receptor (beta chain) appears in the sequencing data of a study of CD8+CD57+ T cells in acquired aplastic anemia (dated by TCRdb to 2016 to 2019). Context from the whole study: Extracted DNA from sorted CD4+ and CD8+ cells averaged around 3.5 ug, ranging from about 0.18 to 27.4 ug. CD8+CD57+ expansion was defined as frequency above the mean frequency observed in healthy subjects. General conclusions and limits of the study: No significant difference in CD8+ Simpson's diversity was found between patients and healthy controls (P=0.060). Over 25 CD8+ CDR3 sequences were found in both patients and controls but appeared to be highly expressed in patients and within the immunodominant clones of the patients.

With respect to this clonotype: Its antigen is still unknown. One end of the junction fails to match germline, which may point to a read error.

From the cysteine up to the phenylalanine, the CDR3 has a length of 14 residues. Only the CDR3 DNA is retained, 42 bases long and in frame from the first base. Sequences LNHDA (CDR1) and SQIVND (CDR2) are obtained from the germline V gene (reference sequence). Patients chosen for sequencing had shown expansion of CD8+CD57+ cells by flow cytometry. Every patient had severe acquired aplastic anemia, diagnosed using the International Study of Aplastic Anemia and Agranulocytosis and Camitta criteria. No therapy had been received by the patients at the time of blood sampling. TCR repertoires of sorted CD4+ and CD8+ blood T cells from severe aplastic anemia patients and healthy subjects were deep-sequenced in the study. Patients were enrolled under clinicaltrials.gov protocols 00001620, 01623167, 00001397, 00071045, 00081523 and 00961064 in the USA. Ficoll-Paque density gradient centrifugation was used to isolate peripheral blood mononuclear cells. Before DNA was extracted, CD4+ and CD8+ T cells were sorted using either FACS or magnetic beads.

TCR beta VDJ combination and CDR3 sequence profiling used genomic DNA as the template. TCR repertoire sequencing was run on an Illumina HiSeq 2000. The published analysis was carried out like this. Repertoires were assessed using TRBV/TRBJ rearrangement plots, CDR3 size and DJ length profiles, and Simpson's diversity index. The most abundant DNA sequence in the deep sequencing data was defined as the immunodominant clone. CDR3 amino acid sequences were checked for sharing across subjects and were also compared against the VDJdb database and published repertoires. TCRdb's own reprocessing of the public reads used fastp at Q25 and MiXCR and kept productive beta chains. For every CDR3 protein sequence, its rows merge into one entry that carries the most common genes and DNA. TCRdb assigned the V and J calls; the authors' analysis was not used. This sample lists 150,000 to 180,000 distinct CDR3 sequences; over 50% were detected once. 12% of the sample lies in the top ten.

The chain joins TRBV19 to TRBJ1-1; TRBD1 is perhaps the D gene, given 6 matching bases. This receptor was obtained from a human donor with aplastic anemia. Sequencing used sorted CD4+, CD8+, or CD8+CD57+ T cells (not recorded which) from PBMCs. The base sequence is TGTACCAGCACGCAGGGGCGGATGAACACTGAAGCTTTCTTT. Translation gives CTSTQGRMNTEAFF.